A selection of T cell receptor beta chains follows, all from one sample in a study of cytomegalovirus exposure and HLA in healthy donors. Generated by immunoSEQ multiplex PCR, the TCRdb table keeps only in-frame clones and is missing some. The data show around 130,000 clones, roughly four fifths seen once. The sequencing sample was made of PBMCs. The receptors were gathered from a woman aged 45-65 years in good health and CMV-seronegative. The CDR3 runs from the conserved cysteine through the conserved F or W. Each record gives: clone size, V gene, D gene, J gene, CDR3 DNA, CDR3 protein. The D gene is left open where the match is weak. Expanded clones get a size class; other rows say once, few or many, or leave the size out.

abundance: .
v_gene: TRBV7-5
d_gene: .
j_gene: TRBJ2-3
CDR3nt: TGTGCCAGAAGCTTAGACGGACTAGCGGGGATCACAGATACGCAGTATTTT
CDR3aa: CARSLDGLAGITDTQYF

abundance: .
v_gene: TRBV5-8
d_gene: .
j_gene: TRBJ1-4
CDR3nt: TGTGCCAGCAGCTTGGCCGGGACACCAAATGAAAAACTGTTTTTT
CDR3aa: CASSLAGTPNEKLFF

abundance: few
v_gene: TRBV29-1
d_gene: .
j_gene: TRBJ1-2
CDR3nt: TGCAGCGTTCCTCTACAGGGTGGCTACACCTTC
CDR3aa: CSVPLQGGYTF

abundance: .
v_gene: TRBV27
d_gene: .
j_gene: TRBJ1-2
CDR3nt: TGTGCCAGCAGTTCCCGCGGTAGGAACTATGGCTACCCCTTC
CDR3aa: CASSSRGRNYGYPF

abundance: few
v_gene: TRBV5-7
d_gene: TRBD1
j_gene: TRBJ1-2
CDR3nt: TGTGCCAGCAGCGGGTCCGGGACAGTTTATGGCTACACCTTC
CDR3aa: CASSGSGTVYGYTF

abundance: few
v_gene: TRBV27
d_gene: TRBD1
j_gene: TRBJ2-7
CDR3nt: TGTGCCAGCAGTTCAAAGGGACAGGGGAGTTGGTCGGGCTACGAGCAGTACTTC
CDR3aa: CASSSKGQGSWSGYEQYF

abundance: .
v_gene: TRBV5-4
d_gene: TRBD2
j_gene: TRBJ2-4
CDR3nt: TGTGCCAGCAGCGTCCCTAGCGGAGGGAGTGCCGAAAACATTCAGTACTTC
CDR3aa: CASSVPSGGSAENIQYF

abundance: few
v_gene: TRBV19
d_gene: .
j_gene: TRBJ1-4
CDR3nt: TGTGCCAGTAGTATAGACCGTGCAACTAATGAAAAACTGTTTTTT
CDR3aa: CASSIDRATNEKLFF

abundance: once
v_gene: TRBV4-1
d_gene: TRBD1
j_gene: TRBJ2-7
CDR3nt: TGCGCCAGCAGCCCTACCGGGACAGGGACAATTAGCTCCTACGAGCAGTACTTC
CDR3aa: CASSPTGTGTISSYEQYF

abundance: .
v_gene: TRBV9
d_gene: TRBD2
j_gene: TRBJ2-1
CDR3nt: TGTGCCAGCAGCGTAGAGGGGGGACTAGCGGGTATTGAGCAGTTCTTC
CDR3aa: CASSVEGGLAGIEQFF

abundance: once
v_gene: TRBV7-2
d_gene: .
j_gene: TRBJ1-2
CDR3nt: TGTGCCAGCAGCTTAACAGTGAGCAATGTCTATGGCTACACCTTC
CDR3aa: CASSLTVSNVYGYTF

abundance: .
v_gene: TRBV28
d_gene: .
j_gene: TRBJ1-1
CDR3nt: TGTGCCATCAAATTGAACACTGAAGCTTTCTTT
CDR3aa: CAIKLNTEAFF

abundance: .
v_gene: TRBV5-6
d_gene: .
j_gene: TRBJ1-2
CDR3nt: TGTGCCAGCAGCTTAGGGGCCAGGGATAGCTATGGCTACACCTTC
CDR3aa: CASSLGARDSYGYTF

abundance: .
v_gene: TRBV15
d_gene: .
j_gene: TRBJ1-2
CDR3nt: TGTGCCACCAGCAGAGAACAGGTCTATGGCTACACCTTC
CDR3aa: CATSREQVYGYTF

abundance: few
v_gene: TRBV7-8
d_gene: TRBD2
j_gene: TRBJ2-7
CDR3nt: TGTGCCAGCAGCCCAATCGTAGCGGGAGCTGGCGAGCAGTACTTC
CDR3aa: CASSPIVAGAGEQYF

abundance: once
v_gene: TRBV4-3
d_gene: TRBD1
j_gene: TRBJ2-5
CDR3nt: TGCGCCAGCAGCCGAGGGCTAACAGGGGGCCAAGAGACCCAGTACTTC
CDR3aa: CASSRGLTGGQETQYF

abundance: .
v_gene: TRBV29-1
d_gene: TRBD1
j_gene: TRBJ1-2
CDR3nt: TGCAGCGTTGGAACAGGGGGCGGCTACACCTTC
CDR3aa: CSVGTGGGYTF

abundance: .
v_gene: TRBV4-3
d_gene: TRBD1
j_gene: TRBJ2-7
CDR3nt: TGCGCCAGCAGCCAAGTCTACACAGGGGACCTACTAAGGGAGCAGTACTTC
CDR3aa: CASSQVYTGDLLREQYF

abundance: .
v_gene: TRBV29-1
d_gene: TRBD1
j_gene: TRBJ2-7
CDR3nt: TGCAGCGTCCAAGGACGGGACAGTTCCTACGAGCAGTACTTC
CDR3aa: CSVQGRDSSYEQYF

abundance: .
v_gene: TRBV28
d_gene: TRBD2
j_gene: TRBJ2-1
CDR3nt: TGTGCCAGCAGTTCTCGACTAGCGGGAGTGAATGAGCAGTTCTTC
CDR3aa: CASSSRLAGVNEQFF

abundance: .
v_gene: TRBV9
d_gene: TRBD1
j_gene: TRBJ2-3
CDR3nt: TGTGCCAGCAGCGAGGACAGGGGGCCAGATACGCAGTATTTT
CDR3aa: CASSEDRGPDTQYF

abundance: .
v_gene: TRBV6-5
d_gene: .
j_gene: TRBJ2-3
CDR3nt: TGTGCCAGCAGCCTTTTCACAATGGCAGATACGCAGTATTTT
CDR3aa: CASSLFTMADTQYF